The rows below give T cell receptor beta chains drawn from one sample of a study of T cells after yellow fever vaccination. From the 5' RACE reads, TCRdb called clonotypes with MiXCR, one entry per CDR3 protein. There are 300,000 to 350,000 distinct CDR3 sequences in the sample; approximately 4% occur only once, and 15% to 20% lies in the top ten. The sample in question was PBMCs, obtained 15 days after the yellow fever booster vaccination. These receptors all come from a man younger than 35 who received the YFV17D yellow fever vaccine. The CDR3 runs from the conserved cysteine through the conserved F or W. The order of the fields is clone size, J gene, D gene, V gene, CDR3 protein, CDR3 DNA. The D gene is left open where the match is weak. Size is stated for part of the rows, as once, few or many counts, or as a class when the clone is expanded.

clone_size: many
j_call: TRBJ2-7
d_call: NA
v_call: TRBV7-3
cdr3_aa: CARPHKYEQYF
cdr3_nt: TGTGCCAGGCCCCACAAATACGAGCAGTACTTC

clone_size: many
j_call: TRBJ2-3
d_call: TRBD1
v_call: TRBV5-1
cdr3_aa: CASSWGRTGGTDTQYF
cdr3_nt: TGCGCCAGCAGCTGGGGGAGGACAGGGGGAACAGATACGCAGTATTTT

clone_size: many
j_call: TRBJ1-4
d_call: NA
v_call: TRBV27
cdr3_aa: CASSPTATNEKLFF
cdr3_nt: TGTGCCAGCAGTCCGACAGCAACTAATGAAAAACTGTTTTTT

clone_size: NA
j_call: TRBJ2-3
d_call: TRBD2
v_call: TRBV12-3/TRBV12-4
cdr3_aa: CASSLVRSGGGTDTQYF
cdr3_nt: TGTGCCAGCAGTTTAGTACGTAGCGGGGGGGGCACAGATACGCAGTATTTT

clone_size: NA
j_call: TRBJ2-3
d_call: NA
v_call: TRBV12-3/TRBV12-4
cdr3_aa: CASSFQGKVDTQYF
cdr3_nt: TGTGCCAGCAGTTTTCAGGGGAAAGTCGATACGCAGTATTTT

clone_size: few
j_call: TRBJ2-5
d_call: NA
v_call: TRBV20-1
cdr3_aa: CSAPKTGLETQYF
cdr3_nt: TGCAGTGCCCCGAAAACAGGGTTAGAGACCCAGTACTTC

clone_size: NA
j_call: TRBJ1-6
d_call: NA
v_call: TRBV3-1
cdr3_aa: CASSQVNGRGVPLHF
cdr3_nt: TGTGCCAGCAGCCAGGTTAACGGGCGGGGAGTACCCCTCCACTTT

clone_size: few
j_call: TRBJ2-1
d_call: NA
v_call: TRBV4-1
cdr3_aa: CASSQGLEGEQFF
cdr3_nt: TGCGCCAGCAGCCAAGGTCTGGAGGGTGAGCAGTTCTTC

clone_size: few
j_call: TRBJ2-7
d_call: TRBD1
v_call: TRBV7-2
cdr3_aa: CASSLLGQGDMYF
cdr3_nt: TGTGCCAGCAGCTTACTGGGACAGGGTGATATGTACTTC

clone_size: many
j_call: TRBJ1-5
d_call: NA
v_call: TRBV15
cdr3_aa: CATSRGGGQPQHF
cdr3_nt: TGTGCCACCAGCAGAGGAGGAGGTCAGCCCCAGCATTTT

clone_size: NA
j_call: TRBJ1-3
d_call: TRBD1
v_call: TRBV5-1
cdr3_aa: CASSQGQGAGITIYF
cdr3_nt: TGCGCCAGCAGCCAGGGACAGGGAGCGGGAATCACCATATATTTT

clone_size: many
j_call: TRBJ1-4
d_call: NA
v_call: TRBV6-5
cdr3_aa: CASSYSRELANEKLFF
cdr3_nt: TGTGCCAGCAGTTACTCGCGGGAGTTGGCTAATGAAAAACTGTTTTTT

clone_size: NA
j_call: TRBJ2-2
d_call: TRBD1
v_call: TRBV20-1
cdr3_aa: CSAVPGTGITGELFF
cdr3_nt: TGCAGTGCTGTTCCCGGGACAGGGATCACCGGGGAGCTGTTTTTT

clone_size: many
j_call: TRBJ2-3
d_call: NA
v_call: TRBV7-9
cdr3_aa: CASSPLASGTDTQYF
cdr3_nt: TGTGCCAGCAGCCCGTTAGCTAGCGGCACAGATACGCAGTATTTT

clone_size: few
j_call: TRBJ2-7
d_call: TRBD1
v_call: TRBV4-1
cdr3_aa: CASSRTGLEQYF
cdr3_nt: TGCGCCAGCAGCCGGACAGGGCTCGAGCAGTACTTC

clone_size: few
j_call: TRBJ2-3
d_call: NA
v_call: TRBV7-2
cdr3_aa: CASSENARGTQYF
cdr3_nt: TGTGCCAGCAGCGAGAATGCACGGGGTACGCAGTATTTT

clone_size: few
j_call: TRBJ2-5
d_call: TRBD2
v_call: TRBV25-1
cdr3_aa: CASSAGGAYQETQYF
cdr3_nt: TGTGCCAGCAGTGCGGGGGGAGCGTACCAAGAGACCCAGTACTTC

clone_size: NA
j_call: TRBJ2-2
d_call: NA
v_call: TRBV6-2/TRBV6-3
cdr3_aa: CASSYLPLTGELFF
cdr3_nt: TGTGCCAGCAGTTACCTACCCCTCACCGGGGAGCTGTTTTTT

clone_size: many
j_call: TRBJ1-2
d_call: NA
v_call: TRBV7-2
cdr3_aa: CASSLEGGNGYTF
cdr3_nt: TGTGCCAGCAGCTTGGAGGGAGGGAATGGCTACACCTTC

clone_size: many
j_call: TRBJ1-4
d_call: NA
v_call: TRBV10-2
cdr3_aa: CASKGGEKLFF
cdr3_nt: TGCGCCAGCAAGGGAGGGGAAAAACTGTTTTTT

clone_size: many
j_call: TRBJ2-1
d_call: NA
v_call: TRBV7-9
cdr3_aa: CAAGGGSYNEQFF
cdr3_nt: TGTGCGGCAGGGGGGGGCTCCTACAATGAGCAGTTCTTC

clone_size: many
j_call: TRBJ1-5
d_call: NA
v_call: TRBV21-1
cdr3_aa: CASSRALVGNQPQHF
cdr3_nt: TGTGCCAGCAGCAGAGCTTTAGTGGGGAATCAGCCCCAGCATTTT

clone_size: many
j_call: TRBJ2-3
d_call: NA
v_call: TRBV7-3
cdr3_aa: CASSLAGSGDTQYF
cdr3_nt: TGTGCCAGCAGCTTAGCGGGGTCGGGAGATACGCAGTATTTT

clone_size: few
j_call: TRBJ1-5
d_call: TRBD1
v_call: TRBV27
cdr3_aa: CASREQGANQPQHF
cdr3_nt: TGTGCCAGCAGGGAACAGGGGGCCAATCAGCCCCAGCATTTT

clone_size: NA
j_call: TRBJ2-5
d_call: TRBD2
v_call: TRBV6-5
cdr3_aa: CASSPLTSGGKETQYF
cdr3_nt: TGTGCCAGCAGTCCTTTGACTAGCGGGGGAAAAGAGACCCAGTACTTC

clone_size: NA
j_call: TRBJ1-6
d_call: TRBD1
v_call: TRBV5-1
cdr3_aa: CASSYGTGIGGYNSPLHF
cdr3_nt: TGCGCCAGCAGCTACGGGACAGGTATCGGCGGATATAATTCACCCCTCCACTTT

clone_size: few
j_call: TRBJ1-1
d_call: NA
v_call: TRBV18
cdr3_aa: CASSPPGVENTEAFF
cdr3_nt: TGTGCCAGCTCACCCCCGGGGGTAGAGAACACTGAAGCTTTCTTT

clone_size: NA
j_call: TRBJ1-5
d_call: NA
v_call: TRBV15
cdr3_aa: CATSRDRDLGPQHF
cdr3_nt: TGTGCCACCAGCAGAGACAGGGACCTGGGGCCCCAGCATTTT

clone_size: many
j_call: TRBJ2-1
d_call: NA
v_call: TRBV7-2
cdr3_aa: CASSSSQGYSYNEQFF
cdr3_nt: TGTGCCAGCAGCTCCTCGCAGGGCTACTCCTACAATGAGCAGTTCTTC

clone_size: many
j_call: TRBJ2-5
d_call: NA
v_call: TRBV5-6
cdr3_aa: CASSFRYQETQYF
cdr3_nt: TGTGCCAGCAGCTTCCGGTACCAAGAGACCCAGTACTTC

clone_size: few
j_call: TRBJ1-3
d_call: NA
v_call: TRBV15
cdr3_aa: CATSTYRTLSGNTIYF
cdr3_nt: TGTGCCACCAGCACCTACAGGACCCTCTCTGGAAACACCATATATTTT

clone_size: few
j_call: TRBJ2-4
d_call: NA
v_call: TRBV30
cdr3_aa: CACEVPGLAKNIQYF
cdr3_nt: TGTGCCTGCGAGGTCCCTGGTCTAGCCAAAAACATTCAGTACTTC

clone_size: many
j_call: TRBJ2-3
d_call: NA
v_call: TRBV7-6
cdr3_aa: CASSLTDLTDTQYF
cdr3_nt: TGTGCCAGCAGCTTAACCGACCTCACAGATACGCAGTATTTT

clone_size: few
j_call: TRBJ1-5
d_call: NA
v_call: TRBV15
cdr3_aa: CATSRIGRTDQPQHF
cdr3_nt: TGTGCCACCAGCAGAATTGGACGGACTGATCAGCCCCAGCATTTT

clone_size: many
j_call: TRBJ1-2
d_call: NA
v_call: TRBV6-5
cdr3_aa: CASSYGQTGGYTF
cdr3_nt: TGTGCCAGCAGTTACGGGCAGACTGGGGGCTACACCTTC

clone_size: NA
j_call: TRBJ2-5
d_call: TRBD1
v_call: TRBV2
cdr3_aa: CANLGQEQETQYF
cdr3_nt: TGTGCCAACTTGGGACAGGAGCAAGAGACCCAGTACTTC

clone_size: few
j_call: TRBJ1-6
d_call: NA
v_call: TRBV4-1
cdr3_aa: CASSQQGGDNSPLHF
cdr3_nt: TGCGCCAGCAGCCAGCAGGGAGGAGATAATTCACCCCTCCACTTT

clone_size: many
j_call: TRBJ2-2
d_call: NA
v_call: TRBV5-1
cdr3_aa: CASSSGDTFSPGELFF
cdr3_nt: TGCGCCAGCAGCTCGGGGGACACCTTCTCCCCCGGGGAGCTGTTTTTT

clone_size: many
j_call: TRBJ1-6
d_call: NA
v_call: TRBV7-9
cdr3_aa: CASSSQGFESPLHF
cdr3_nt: TGTGCCAGCAGCTCTCAGGGATTTGAATCACCCCTCCACTTT

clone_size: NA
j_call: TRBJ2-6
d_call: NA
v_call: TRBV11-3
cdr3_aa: CASSLGPGANVLTF
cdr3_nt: TGTGCCAGCAGCTTAGGGCCTGGGGCCAACGTCCTGACTTTC

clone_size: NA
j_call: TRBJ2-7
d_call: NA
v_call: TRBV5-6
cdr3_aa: CASSLGELYEQYF
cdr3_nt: TGTGCCAGCAGCTTGGGTGAACTCTACGAGCAGTACTTC

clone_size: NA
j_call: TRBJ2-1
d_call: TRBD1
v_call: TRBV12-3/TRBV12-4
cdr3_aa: CASRHRGTGIYNEQFF
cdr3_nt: TGTGCCAGCAGGCACAGGGGCACTGGAATTTACAATGAGCAGTTCTTC

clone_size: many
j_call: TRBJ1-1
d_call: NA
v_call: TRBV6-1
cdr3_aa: CASILYREAFF
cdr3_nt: TGTGCCAGCATCCTGTACAGGGAAGCTTTCTTT

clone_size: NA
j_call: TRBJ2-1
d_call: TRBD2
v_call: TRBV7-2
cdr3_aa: CASRSGTSVYNEQFF
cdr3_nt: TGTGCCAGCCGCTCCGGGACTAGCGTTTACAATGAGCAGTTCTTC

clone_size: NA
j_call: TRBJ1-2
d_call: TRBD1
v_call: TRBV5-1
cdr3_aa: CASSLEGQGAFGYTF
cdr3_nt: TGCGCCAGCAGCTTGGAAGGGCAGGGGGCGTTTGGCTACACCTTC

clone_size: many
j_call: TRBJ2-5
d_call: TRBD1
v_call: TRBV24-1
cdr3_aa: CATSDSDRGKETQYF
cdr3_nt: TGTGCCACCAGTGATTCGGACAGGGGGAAGGAGACCCAGTACTTC

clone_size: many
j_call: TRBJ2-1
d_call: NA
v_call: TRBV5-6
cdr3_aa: CASSLEDEQFF
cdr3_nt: TGTGCCAGCAGCTTGGAGGATGAGCAGTTCTTC

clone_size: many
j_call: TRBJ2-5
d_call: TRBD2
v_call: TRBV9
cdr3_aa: CASSVTSGGAGFETQYF
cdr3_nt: TGTGCCAGCAGCGTGACTAGCGGGGGGGCCGGGTTCGAGACCCAGTACTTC

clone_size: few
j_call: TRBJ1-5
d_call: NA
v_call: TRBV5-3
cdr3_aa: CARSPSGGGNQPQHF
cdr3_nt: TGTGCCAGAAGTCCCTCGGGCGGCGGCAATCAGCCCCAGCATTTT

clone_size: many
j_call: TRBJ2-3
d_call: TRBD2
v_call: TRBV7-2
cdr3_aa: CASSPRRLAGNTDTQYF
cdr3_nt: TGTGCCAGCAGCCCGAGGAGACTAGCGGGGAACACAGATACGCAGTATTTT

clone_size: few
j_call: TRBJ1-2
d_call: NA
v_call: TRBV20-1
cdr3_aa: CSALDGALYTF
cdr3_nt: TGCAGTGCTTTGGACGGCGCCCTTTACACCTTC

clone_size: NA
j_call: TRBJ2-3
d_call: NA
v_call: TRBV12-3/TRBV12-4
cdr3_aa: CASSLPGGRGDTQYF
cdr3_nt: TGTGCCAGCAGTTTACCGGGGGGCCGAGGAGATACGCAGTATTTT

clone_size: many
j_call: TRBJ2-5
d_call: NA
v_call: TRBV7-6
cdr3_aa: CASSLASSQETQYF
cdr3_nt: TGTGCCAGCAGCTTAGCGTCCAGTCAAGAGACCCAGTACTTC

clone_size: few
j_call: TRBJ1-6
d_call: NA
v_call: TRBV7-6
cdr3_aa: CASSLTTGVSSPLHF
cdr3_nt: TGTGCCAGCAGCCTAACCACAGGAGTAAGTTCACCCCTCCACTTT

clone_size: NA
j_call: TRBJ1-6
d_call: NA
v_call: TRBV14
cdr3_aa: CASTQGMGSPLHF
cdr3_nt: TGTGCCAGCACTCAGGGGATGGGCTCACCCCTCCACTTT